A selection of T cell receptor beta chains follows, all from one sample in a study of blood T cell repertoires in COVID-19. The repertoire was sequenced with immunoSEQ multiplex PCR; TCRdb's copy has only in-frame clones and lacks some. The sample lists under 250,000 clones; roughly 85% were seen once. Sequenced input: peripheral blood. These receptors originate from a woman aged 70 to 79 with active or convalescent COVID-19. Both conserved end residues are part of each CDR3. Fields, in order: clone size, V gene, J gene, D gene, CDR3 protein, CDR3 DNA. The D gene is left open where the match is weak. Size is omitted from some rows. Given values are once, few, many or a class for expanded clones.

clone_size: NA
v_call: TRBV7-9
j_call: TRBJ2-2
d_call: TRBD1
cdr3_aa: CASSLGQGGTGELFF
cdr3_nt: TGTGCCAGCAGCCTCGGACAGGGAGGCACCGGGGAGCTGTTTTTT

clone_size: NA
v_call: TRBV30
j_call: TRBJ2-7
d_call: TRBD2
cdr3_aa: CAWSHGLAGEQYF
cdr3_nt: TGTGCCTGGAGCCATGGACTAGCCGGCGAGCAGTACTTC

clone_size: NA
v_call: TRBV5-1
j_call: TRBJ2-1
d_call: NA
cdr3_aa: CASSSGEVGNEQFF
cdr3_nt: TGCGCCAGCAGCTCGGGGGAAGTGGGCAATGAGCAGTTCTTC

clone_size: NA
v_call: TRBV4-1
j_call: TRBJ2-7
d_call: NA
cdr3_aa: CASSQDPGRWNEQYF
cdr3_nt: TGCGCCAGCAGCCAAGACCCAGGGAGGTGGAACGAGCAGTACTTC

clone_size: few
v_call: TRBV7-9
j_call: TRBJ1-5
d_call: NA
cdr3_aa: CASSLEGGQPQHF
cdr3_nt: TGTGCCAGCAGCTTAGAGGGGGGGCAGCCCCAGCATTTT

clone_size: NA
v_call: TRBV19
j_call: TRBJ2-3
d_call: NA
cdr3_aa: CASSIAGSDTQYF
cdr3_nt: TGTGCCAGTAGTATAGCGGGGTCCGATACGCAGTATTTT

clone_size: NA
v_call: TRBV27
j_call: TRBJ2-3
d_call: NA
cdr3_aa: CASSSTGNTDTQYF
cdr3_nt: TGTGCCAGCAGTTCCACAGGGAACACAGATACGCAGTATTTT

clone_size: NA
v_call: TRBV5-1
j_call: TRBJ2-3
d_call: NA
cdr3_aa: CASSFAQAGDTQYF
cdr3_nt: TGCGCCAGCAGCTTCGCTCAGGCTGGGGATACGCAGTATTTT

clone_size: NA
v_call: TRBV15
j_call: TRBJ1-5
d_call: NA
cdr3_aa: CATSRDGRANQPQHF
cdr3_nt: TGTGCCACCAGCAGAGATGGCAGGGCCAATCAGCCCCAGCATTTT

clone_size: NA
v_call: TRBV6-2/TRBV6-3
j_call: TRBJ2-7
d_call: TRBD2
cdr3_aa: CASSYSGEGSYEQYF
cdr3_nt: TGTGCCAGCAGTTACTCAGGGGAGGGATCCTACGAGCAGTACTTC

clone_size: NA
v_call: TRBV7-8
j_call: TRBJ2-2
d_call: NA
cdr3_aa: CASSLVSSGANTGELFF
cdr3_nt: TGTGCCAGCAGCTTAGTCAGTTCGGGGGCGAACACCGGGGAGCTGTTTTTT

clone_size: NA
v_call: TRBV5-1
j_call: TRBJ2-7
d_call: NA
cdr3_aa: CASSWDLREQYF
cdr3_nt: TGCGCCAGCAGTTGGGACTTGAGGGAGCAGTACTTC

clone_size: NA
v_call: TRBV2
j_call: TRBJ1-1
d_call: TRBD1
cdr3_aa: CASSLQGENTEAFF
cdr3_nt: TGTGCCAGCAGTCTCCAGGGGGAGAACACTGAAGCTTTCTTT

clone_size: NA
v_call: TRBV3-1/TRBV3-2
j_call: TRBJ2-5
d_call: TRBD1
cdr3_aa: CASSSIHRGQETQYF
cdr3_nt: TGTGCCAGCAGCAGCATTCACAGGGGGCAAGAGACCCAGTACTTC

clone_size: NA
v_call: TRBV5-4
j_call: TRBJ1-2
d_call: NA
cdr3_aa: CASSFTELRGYTF
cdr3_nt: TGTGCCAGCAGTTTTACGGAGCTGCGGGGCTACACCTTC

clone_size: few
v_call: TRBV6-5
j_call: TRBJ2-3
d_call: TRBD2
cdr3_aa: CASKVGGPGDTQYF
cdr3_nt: TGTGCCAGCAAAGTGGGAGGGCCCGGAGATACGCAGTATTTT

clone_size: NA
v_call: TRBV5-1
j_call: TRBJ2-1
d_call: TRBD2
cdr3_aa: CASSLALAGVQEQFF
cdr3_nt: TGCGCCAGCAGCTTGGCACTAGCGGGAGTACAGGAGCAGTTCTTC

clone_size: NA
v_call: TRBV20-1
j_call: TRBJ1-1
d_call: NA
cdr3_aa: CSARDGEAFF
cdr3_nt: TGCAGTGCTAGAGACGGTGAAGCTTTCTTT

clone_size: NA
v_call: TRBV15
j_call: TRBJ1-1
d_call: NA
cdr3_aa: CATRAPGYTEAFF
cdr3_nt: TGTGCCACCAGGGCGCCGGGGTACACTGAAGCTTTCTTT

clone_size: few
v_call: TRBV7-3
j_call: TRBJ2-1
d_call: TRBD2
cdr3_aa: CASSLTPGGYNEQFF
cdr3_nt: TGTGCCAGCAGCTTAACCCCGGGGGGCTACAATGAGCAGTTCTTC

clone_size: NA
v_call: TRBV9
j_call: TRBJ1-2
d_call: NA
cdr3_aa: CASSVISNYGYTF
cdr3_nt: TGTGCCAGCAGCGTAATCAGTAACTATGGCTACACCTTC

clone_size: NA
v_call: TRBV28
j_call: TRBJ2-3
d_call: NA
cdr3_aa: CASSSPLTGSAVTDTQYF
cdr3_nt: TGTGCCAGCAGTTCGCCCCTTACGGGTAGCGCGGTCACAGATACGCAGTATTTT

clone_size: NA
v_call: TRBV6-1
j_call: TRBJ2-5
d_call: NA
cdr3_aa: CASSEVRETQYF
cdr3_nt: TGTGCCAGCAGTGAAGTGCGTGAGACCCAGTACTTC

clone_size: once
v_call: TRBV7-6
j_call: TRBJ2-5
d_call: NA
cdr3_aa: CASSLALDVETQYF
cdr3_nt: TGTGCCAGCAGCTTAGCTTTAGATGTAGAGACCCAGTACTTC

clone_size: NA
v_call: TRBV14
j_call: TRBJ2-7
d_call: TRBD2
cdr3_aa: CASSLSGRRHEQYF
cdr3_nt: TGTGCCAGCAGCCTTAGCGGGAGGAGACACGAGCAGTACTTC

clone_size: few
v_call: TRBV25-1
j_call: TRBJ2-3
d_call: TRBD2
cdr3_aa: CASSRLAGGTDTQYF
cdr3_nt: TGTGCCAGCTCCCGGCTAGCGGGGGGCACAGATACGCAGTATTTT